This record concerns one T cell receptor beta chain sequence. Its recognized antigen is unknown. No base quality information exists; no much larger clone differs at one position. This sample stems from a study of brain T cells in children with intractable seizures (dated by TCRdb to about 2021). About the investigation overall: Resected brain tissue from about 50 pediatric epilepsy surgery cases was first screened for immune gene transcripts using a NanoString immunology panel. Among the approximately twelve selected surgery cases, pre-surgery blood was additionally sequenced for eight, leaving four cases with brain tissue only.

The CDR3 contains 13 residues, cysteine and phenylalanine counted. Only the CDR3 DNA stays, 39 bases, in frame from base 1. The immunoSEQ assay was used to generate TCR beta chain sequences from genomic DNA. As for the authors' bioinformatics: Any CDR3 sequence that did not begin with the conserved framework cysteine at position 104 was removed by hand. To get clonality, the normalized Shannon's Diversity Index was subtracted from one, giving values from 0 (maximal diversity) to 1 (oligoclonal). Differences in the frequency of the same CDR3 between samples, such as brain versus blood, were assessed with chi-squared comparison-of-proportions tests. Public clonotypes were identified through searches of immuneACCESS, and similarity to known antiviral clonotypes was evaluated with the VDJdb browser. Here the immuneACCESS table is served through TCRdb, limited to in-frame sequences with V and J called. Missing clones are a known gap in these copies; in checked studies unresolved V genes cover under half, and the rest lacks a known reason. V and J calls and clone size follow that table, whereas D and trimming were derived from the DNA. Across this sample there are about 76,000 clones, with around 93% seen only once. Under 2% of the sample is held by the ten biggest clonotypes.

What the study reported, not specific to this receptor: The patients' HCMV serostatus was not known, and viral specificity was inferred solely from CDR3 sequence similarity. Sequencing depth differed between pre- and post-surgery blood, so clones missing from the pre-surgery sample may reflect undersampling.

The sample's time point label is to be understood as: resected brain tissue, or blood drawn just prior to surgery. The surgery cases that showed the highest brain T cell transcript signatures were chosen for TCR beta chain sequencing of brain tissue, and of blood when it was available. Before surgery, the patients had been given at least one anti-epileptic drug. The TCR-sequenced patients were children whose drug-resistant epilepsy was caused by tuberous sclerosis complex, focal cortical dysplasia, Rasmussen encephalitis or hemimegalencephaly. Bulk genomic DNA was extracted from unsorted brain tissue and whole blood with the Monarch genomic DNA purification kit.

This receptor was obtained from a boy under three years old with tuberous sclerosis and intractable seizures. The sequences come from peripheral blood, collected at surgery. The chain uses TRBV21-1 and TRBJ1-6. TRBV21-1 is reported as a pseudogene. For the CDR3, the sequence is CASSFSNNSPLHF. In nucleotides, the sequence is TGTGCCAGCAGCTTTTCAAACAATTCACCCCTCCACTTT.